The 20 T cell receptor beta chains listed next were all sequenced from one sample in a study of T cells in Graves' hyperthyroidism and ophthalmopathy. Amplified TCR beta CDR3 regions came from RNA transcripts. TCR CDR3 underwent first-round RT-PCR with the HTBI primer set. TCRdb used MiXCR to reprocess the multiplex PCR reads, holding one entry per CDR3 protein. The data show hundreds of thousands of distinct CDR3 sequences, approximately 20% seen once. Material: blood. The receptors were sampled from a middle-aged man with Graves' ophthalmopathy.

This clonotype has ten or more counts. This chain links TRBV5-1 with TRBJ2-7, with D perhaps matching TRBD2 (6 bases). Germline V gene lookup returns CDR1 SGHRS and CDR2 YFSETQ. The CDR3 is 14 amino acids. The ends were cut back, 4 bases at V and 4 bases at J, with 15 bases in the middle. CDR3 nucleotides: TGCGCCAGCAGCACTGGGACTCCCCCTTACGAGCAGTACTTC. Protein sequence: CASSTGTPPYEQYF.

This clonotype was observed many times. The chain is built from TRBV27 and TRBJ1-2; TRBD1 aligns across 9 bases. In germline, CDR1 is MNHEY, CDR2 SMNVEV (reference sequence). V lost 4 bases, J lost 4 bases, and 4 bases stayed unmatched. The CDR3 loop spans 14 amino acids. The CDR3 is CASSSTGGGYGYTF. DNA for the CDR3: TGTGCCAGCAGTTCGACAGGGGGTGGCTATGGCTACACCTTC.

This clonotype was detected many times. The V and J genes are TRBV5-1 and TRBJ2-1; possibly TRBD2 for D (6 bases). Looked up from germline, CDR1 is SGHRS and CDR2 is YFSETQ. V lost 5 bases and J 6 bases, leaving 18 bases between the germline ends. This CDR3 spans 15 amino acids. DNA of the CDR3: TGCGCCAGCAGGCAAGCGGGTTCCCTAGGCAATGAGCAGTTCTTC. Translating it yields CASRQAGSLGNEQFF.

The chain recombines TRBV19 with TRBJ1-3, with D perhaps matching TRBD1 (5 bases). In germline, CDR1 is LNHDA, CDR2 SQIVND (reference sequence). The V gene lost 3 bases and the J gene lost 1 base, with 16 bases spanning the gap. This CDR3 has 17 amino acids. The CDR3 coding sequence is TGTGCCAGTAGTATCCAGCCCACTGGGGGGTCTGGAAACACCATATATTTT. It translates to CASSIQPTGGSGNTIYF. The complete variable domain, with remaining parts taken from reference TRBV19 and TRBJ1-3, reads DGGITQSPKYLFRKEGQNVTLSCEQNLNHDAMYWYRQDPGQGLRLIYYSQIVNDFQKGDIAEGYSVSREKKESFPLTVTSAQKNPTAFYLCASSIQPTGGSGNTIYFGEGSWLTVV.

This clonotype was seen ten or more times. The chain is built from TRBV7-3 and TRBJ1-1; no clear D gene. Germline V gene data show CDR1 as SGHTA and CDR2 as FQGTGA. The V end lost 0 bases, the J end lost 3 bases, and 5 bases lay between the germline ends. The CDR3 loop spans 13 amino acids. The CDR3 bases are TGTGCCAGCAGCTTAACTCGGGACACTGAAGCTTTCTTT. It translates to CASSLTRDTEAFF.

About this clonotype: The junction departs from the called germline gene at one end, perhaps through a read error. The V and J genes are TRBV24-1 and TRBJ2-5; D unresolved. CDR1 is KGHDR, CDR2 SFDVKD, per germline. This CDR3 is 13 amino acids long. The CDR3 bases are TGTGCCAGCAGTTTGTTATCAAAAGAGACCCAGTGCTTC. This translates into CASSLLSKETQCF.

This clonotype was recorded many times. The DNA for the CDR3 is TGTGCCAGCAGTCAAACTAGCGGGAGACAGTACGAGCAGTACTTC. The encoded protein is CASSQTSGRQYEQYF. V usage is TRBV6-1 and J usage is TRBJ2-7, with 11 bases aligning to TRBD2. The CDR3 has 15 residues. Trimming took 5 bases from V and 4 from J; bases not matched to a gene: 7. Germline V gene lookup returns CDR1 MNHNS and CDR2 SASEGT.

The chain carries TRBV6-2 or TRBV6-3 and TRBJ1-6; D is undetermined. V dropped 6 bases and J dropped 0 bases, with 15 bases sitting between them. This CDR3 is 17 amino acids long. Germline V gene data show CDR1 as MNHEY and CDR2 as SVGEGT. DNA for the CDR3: TGTGCCAGCAGCCACCGAGGGATTAGCTCCTATAATTCACCCCTCCACTTT. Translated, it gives CASSHRGISSYNSPLHF.

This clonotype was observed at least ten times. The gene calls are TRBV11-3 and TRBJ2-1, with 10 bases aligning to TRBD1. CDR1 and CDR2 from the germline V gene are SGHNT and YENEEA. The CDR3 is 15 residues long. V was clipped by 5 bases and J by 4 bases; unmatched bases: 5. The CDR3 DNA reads TGTGCCAGCAGCGTCCGGGACAGGGGTTACAATGAGCAGTTCTTC. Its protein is CASSVRDRGYNEQFF.

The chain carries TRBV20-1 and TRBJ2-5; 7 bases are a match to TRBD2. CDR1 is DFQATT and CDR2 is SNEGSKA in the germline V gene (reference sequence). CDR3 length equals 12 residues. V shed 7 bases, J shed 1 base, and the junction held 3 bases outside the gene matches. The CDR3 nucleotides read TGCAGTGGGACTAGTCGCCAAGAGACCCAGTACTTC. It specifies CSGTSRQETQYF.

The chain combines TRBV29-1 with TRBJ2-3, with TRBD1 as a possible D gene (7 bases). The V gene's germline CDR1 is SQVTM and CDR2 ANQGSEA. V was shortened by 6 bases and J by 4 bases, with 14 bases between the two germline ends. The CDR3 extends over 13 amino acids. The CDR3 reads CSVRDRSPDTQYF. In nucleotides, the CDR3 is TGCAGCGTGCGGGACAGAAGTCCAGATACGCAGTATTTT.

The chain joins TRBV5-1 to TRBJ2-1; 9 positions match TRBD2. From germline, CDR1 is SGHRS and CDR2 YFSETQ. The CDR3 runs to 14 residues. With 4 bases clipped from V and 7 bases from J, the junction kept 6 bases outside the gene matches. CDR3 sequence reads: CASSEGSGGNEQFF. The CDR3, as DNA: TGCGCCAGCAGCGAAGGTAGCGGGGGTAATGAGCAGTTCTTC.

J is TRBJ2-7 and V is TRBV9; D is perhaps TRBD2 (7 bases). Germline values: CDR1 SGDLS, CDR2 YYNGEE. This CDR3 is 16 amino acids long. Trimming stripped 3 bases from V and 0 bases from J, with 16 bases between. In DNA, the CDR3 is TGTGCCAGCAGCGAGGGGGGGGCCCTGAGCTCCTACGAGCAGTACTTC. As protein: CASSEGGALSSYEQYF.

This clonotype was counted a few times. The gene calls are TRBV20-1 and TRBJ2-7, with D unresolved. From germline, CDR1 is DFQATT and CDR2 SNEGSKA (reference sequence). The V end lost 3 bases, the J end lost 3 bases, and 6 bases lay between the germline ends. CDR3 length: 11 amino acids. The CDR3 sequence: CSASVVYEQYF. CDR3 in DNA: TGCAGTGCTAGCGTGGTCTACGAGCAGTACTTC.

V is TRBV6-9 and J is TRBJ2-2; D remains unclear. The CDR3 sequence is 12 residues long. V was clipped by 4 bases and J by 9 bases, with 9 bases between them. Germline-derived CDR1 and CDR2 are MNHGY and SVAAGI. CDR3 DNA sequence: TGTGCCAGCAGTTCCCCGGCACGGGAGCTGTTTTTT. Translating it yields CASSSPARELFF.

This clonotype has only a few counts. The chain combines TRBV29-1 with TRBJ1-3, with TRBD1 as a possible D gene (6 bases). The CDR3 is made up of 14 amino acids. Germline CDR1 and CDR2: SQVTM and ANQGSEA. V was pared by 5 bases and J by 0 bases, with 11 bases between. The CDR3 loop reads CSVRRTVSGNTIYF. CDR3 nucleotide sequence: TGCAGCGTTCGAAGGACAGTCTCTGGAAACACCATATATTTT.

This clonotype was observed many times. The CDR3 DNA reads TGTGCCAGCAGCTTAGAGGACAGTAGCAATCAGCCCCAGCATTTT. It codes for CASSLEDSSNQPQHF. The chain recombines TRBV7-8 with TRBJ1-5; possibly TRBD1 for D (6 bases). Trimming stripped 1 base from V and 0 bases from J, with 7 bases between. Looked up from germline, CDR1 is SGHVS and CDR2 is FQNEAQ. The CDR3 consists of 15 residues. Based on the CDR3 plus reference TRBV7-8 and TRBJ1-5, the full variable domain is GAGVSQSPRYKVAKRGQDVALRCDPISGHVSLFWYQQALGQGPEFLTYFQNEAQLDKSGLPSDRFFAERPEGSVSTLKIQRTQQEDSAVYLCASSLEDSSNQPQHFGDGTRLSIL.

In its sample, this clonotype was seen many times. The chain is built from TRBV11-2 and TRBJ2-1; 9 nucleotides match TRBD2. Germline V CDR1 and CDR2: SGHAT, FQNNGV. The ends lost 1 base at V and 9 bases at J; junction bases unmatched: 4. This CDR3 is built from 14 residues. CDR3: CASSLGLAGTEQFF. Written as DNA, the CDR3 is TGTGCCAGCAGCTTAGGTCTAGCGGGAACTGAGCAGTTCTTC.

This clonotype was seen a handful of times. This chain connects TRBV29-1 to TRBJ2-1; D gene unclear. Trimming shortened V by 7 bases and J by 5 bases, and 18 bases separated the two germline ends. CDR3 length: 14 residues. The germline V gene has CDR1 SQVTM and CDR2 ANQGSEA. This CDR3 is CSAMAPPADNEQFF. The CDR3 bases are TGCAGCGCCATGGCCCCCCCAGCCGACAATGAGCAGTTCTTC.

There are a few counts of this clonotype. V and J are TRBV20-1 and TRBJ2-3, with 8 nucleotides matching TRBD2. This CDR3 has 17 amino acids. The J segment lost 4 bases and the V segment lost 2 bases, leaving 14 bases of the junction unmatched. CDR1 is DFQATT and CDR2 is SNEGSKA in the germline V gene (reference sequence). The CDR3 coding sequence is TGCAGTGCTAGAAACGAGGGGTTCGGGAGGGCCCCAGATACGCAGTATTTT. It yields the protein CSARNEGFGRAPDTQYF.